This TCR beta chain is drawn from a study of technical replicates of blood from a few donors. This table comes from immunoSEQ multiplex PCR, and its TCRdb copy is limited to in-frame clones, with some not included. The sample yields 70,000 to 75,000 clones, around 93% seen once. Germline V gives CDR1 MNHNS, CDR2 SASEGT. The V gene lost 8 bases and the J gene lost 2 bases, with 16 bases spanning the gap. The CDR3 spans 14 residues. Source material: T cells isolated from PBMCs. This sequence joins TRBV6-1 and TRBJ2-7, with a weak D call TRBD1 (6 bases). The sequence derives from a human donor in good health. The CDR3 here is CASLTGLVPYEQYF. The CDR3 nucleotides read TGTGCCAGCCTGACAGGTCTAGTACCCTACGAGCAGTACTTC.